There are many counts of the clone carrying this TCR beta chain. The antigen is undetermined. TCRdb re-analysed the reads in MiXCR, keeping a single row per CDR3 protein. The repertoire holds around 800,000 distinct CDR3 sequences, with approximately 32% as singletons. This entry is derived from a study of T cell repertoires in cytomegalovirus infection. Study-wide results and caveats: CMV-specific TCR beta clonotypes restricted by HLA-C dominated the ex vivo response.

The material sequenced was cultured CD8+ T cells from PBMCs, taken from culture after CMV antigen stimulation. The sequence came from a human donor in good health (CMV status not recorded). Some clones in this sample may be carry-over from other donors' samples.

This CDR3 is CASSLATVNSGNTIYF. The CDR3 bases are TGTGCCAGCAGCTTAGCGACGGTAAACTCTGGAAACACCATATATTTT. This rearrangement joins TRBV7-2 to TRBJ1-3; D is ambiguous. V was trimmed by 0 bases and J by 0 bases, leaving 9 bases between them. CDR3 length: 16 amino acids. The germline CDR1 and CDR2 sequences are SGHTA and FQGNSA.